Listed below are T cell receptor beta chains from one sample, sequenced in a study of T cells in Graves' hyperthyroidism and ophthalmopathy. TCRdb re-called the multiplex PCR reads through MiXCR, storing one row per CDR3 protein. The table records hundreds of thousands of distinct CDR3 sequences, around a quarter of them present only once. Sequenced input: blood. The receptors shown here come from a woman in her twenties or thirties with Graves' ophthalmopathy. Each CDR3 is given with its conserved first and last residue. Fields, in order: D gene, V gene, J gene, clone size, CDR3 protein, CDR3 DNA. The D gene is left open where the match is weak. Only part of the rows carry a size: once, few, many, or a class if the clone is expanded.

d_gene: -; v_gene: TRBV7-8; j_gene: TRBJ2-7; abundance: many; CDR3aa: CASSLEATRVYF; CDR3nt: TGTGCCAGCAGCTTAGAAGCAACAAGGGTGTACTTC
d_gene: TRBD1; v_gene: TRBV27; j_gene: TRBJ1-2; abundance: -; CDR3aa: CASKWTGGGYTF; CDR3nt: TGTGCCAGCAAATGGACAGGGGGCGGCTACACCTTC
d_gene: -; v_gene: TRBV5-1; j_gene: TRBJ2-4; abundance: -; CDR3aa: CASSLEGQSKNIQYF; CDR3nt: TGCGCCAGCAGCTTGGAAGGGCAGTCCAAAAACATTCAGTACTTC
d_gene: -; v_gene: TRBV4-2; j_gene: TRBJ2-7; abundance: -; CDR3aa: CASSQVAVDSTGQYF; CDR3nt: TGTGCCAGCAGCCAAGTAGCGGTGGATTCCACGGGGCAGTACTTC
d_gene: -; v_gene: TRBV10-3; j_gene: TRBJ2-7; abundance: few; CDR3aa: CATKGGRDNYEQYF; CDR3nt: TGTGCCACCAAGGGCGGTAGGGACAACTACGAGCAGTACTTC
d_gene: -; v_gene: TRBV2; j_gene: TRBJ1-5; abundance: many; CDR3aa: CASSGGQGGSNQPQHF; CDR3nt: TGTGCCAGCAGTGGAGGTCAGGGCGGGAGCAATCAGCCCCAGCATTTT
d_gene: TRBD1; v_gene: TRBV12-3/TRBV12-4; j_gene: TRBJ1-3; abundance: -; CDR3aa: CASSTGDRADGNTIYF; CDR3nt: TGTGCCAGCAGTACTGGGGACAGGGCAGACGGAAACACCATATATTTT
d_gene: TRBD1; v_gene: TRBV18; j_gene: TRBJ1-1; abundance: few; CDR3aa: CASSRTGGFTTEAFF; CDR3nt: TGTGCCAGCTCGCGGACAGGGGGCTTTACCACTGAAGCTTTCTTT
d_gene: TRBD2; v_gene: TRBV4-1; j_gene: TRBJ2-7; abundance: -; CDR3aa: CASSQILILAGDYEQYF; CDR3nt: TGCGCCAGCAGCCAAATTTTAATACTAGCGGGGGACTACGAGCAGTACTTC
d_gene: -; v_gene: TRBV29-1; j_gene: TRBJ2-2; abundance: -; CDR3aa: CSVPEAGELFF; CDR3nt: TGCAGCGTCCCCGAGGCCGGGGAGCTGTTTTTT
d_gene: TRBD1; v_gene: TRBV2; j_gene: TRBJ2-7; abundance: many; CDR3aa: CASTITGGEWEQYF; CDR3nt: TGTGCCAGCACTATTACAGGGGGCGAGTGGGAGCAGTACTTC
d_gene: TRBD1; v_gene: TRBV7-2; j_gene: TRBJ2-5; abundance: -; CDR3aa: CANSSLTGGQETQYF; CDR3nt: TGTGCCAACAGCTCCCTGACAGGGGGTCAAGAGACCCAGTACTTC